The rows below give T cell receptor beta chains drawn from one sample of a study of response to subunit inactivated influenza vaccine. TCRdb itself ran the RT-PCR reads through MiXCR, one entry per CDR3 protein. The table includes 450,000 to 600,000 distinct CDR3 sequences, around 8% detected once. The input for sequencing was PBMCs from blood, taken roughly 24 months after vaccination. The receptors here all came from a man aged 45-69 years who received an inactivated influenza vaccine. The CDR3 runs from the conserved cysteine through the conserved F or W. Fields, in order: clone size, J gene, D gene, V gene, CDR3 protein, CDR3 DNA. The D gene is left open where the match is weak. The size field is filled for only some rows; it gives once, few, many or a size class.

abundance: few; j_gene: TRBJ2-5; d_gene: .; v_gene: TRBV4-1; CDR3aa: CASSQGNRPQGETQYF; CDR3nt: TGCGCCAGCAGCCAAGGGAACAGGCCCCAGGGGGAGACCCAGTACTTC
abundance: .; j_gene: TRBJ1-4; d_gene: .; v_gene: TRBV3-1; CDR3aa: CASSQSGTSHEKLFF; CDR3nt: TGTGCCAGCAGCCAATCCGGGACCTCCCATGAAAAACTGTTTTTT
abundance: many; j_gene: TRBJ2-3; d_gene: .; v_gene: TRBV12-3/TRBV12-4; CDR3aa: CASSLVATDTQYF; CDR3nt: TGTGCCAGCAGTTTAGTTGCCACAGATACGCAGTATTTT
abundance: .; j_gene: TRBJ2-7; d_gene: .; v_gene: TRBV6-1; CDR3aa: CASSEGKYEQYF; CDR3nt: TGTGCCAGCAGTGAAGGGAAATACGAGCAGTACTTC
abundance: few; j_gene: TRBJ2-7; d_gene: .; v_gene: TRBV12-3/TRBV12-4; CDR3aa: CASSLAAGPTYEQYF; CDR3nt: TGTGCCAGCAGTTTGGCCGCCGGGCCGACCTACGAGCAGTACTTC
abundance: many; j_gene: TRBJ2-3; d_gene: TRBD1; v_gene: TRBV24-1; CDR3aa: CATSDFRTGPDTQYF; CDR3nt: TGTGCCACCAGTGATTTCCGGACAGGGCCAGATACGCAGTATTTT
abundance: few; j_gene: TRBJ2-3; d_gene: TRBD1; v_gene: TRBV19; CDR3aa: CASSIAYRGDTQYF; CDR3nt: TGTGCCAGTAGTATCGCCTACAGGGGAGATACGCAGTATTTT
abundance: many; j_gene: TRBJ2-3; d_gene: .; v_gene: TRBV9; CDR3aa: CASSVSSTDTQYF; CDR3nt: TGTGCCAGCAGCGTTTCTAGCACAGATACGCAGTATTTT
abundance: many; j_gene: TRBJ2-1; d_gene: .; v_gene: TRBV7-6; CDR3aa: CASSREWGAYNEQFF; CDR3nt: TGTGCCAGCAGCCGAGAGTGGGGGGCCTACAATGAGCAGTTCTTC
abundance: many; j_gene: TRBJ2-7; d_gene: .; v_gene: TRBV11-2; CDR3aa: CASSLEASAEQYF; CDR3nt: TGTGCCAGCAGCTTAGAGGCTTCGGCAGAGCAGTACTTC
abundance: .; j_gene: TRBJ2-1; d_gene: .; v_gene: TRBV27; CDR3aa: CASSSGTQSYNEQFF; CDR3nt: TGTGCCAGCAGTTCCGGGACCCAGTCCTACAATGAGCAGTTCTTC
abundance: many; j_gene: TRBJ2-7; d_gene: .; v_gene: TRBV5-1; CDR3aa: CASSLALGTYEQYF; CDR3nt: TGCGCCAGCAGCTTGGCCCTGGGGACCTACGAGCAGTACTTC
abundance: many; j_gene: TRBJ2-7; d_gene: .; v_gene: TRBV21-1; CDR3aa: CDSVRGMGGRNEQYF; CDR3nt: TGTGACTCCGTCCGGGGAATGGGGGGGCGAAACGAGCAGTACTTC
abundance: few; j_gene: TRBJ2-1; d_gene: TRBD2; v_gene: TRBV7-9; CDR3aa: CASSLRGGGSYNEQFF; CDR3nt: TGTGCCAGCAGCTTACGCGGGGGGGGGTCCTACAATGAGCAGTTCTTC
abundance: .; j_gene: TRBJ1-2; d_gene: .; v_gene: TRBV30; CDR3aa: CAWSDSWGSYGYTF; CDR3nt: TGTGCCTGGAGCGACTCTTGGGGCAGCTATGGCTACACCTTC
abundance: many; j_gene: TRBJ2-2; d_gene: .; v_gene: TRBV15; CDR3aa: CATSRVVGATGELFF; CDR3nt: TGTGCCACCAGCAGAGTAGTGGGTGCCACCGGGGAGCTGTTTTTT
abundance: many; j_gene: TRBJ2-7; d_gene: .; v_gene: TRBV3-1; CDR3aa: CASSPYRGLDEQYF; CDR3nt: TGTGCCAGCAGCCCTTACAGGGGACTGGACGAGCAGTACTTC
abundance: few; j_gene: TRBJ2-3; d_gene: TRBD2; v_gene: TRBV20-1; CDR3aa: CSARAPPLAGGADTQYF; CDR3nt: TGCAGTGCTAGAGCACCCCCACTAGCGGGGGGAGCAGATACGCAGTATTTT
abundance: .; j_gene: TRBJ1-4; d_gene: TRBD1; v_gene: TRBV3-1; CDR3aa: CASSLSLGGVGEKLFF; CDR3nt: TGTGCCAGCAGCCTAAGCCTAGGGGGCGTAGGTGAAAAACTGTTTTTT